The present T cell receptor (beta chain) was sequenced within a study of T cells after yellow fever vaccination. Points on this clonotype: Its antigen is as yet unknown.

As TCR cDNA was made by 5'RACE template switching, a universal primer site and UMIs were added. TCRdb ran MiXCR on the 5' RACE reads and lists one entry per CDR3 protein. The sample lists some 73,000 distinct CDR3 sequences; around 7.3% were seen once. Study outcomes and limitations: Clones that expanded after primary vaccination mostly reappeared after the booster (96% CD4, roughly 90% CD8). It was a weaker secondary response, yet one that peaked faster, at day 5 versus 15.

CDR3 size: 13 residues. The germline CDR1 and CDR2 sequences are DFQATT and SNEGSKA (reference sequence). V gave up 5 bases and J gave up 5 bases; unmatched junction bases: 9. This chain connects TRBV20-1 to TRBJ2-7; 7 nucleotides align to TRBD1. This TCR was recovered from a man in his thirties or forties who received the YFV17D yellow fever vaccine. The sequencing here drew on CD8+ T cells sorted from PBMCs, taken on the day of the yellow fever booster vaccination. In nucleotides, the CDR3 is TGCAGTGCTGATGAAGACAGGGCGCACGAGCAGTACTTC. This gives the protein CSADEDRAHEQYF.